Listed here are 10 T cell receptor beta chains from one sample, sequenced in a study of blood T cell repertoires in COVID-19. Profiling relied on immunoSEQ multiplex PCR, and the TCRdb table lists in-frame clones only, not all of them. This table has roughly 130,000 clones, approximately 84% appearing once. Sample: PBMCs or T cells enriched from blood (not recorded which). Receptor source: a woman aged 50 to 60 with acute COVID-19.

The chain links TRBV30 to TRBJ2-3; D is perhaps TRBD2 (5 bases). The CDR3 loop spans 15 amino acids. Germline CDR1 reads GTSNPN; CDR2 reads SVGIG (reference sequence). Trimming took 2 bases from V and 1 from J, leaving 13 bases between them. Here the CDR3 reads CAWSLGLEGTDTQYF. For the CDR3, the DNA is TGTGCCTGGAGTCTCGGACTGGAAGGCACAGATACGCAGTATTTT.

The V and J genes are TRBV7-9 and TRBJ1-1, with D unclear. CDR1 is SEHNR and CDR2 is FQNEAQ in the germline V gene (reference sequence). The CDR3 runs to 14 residues. Trimming pared 1 base from V and 4 bases from J, leaving 10 bases between. The CDR3 protein is CASSLGAGGTEAFF. CDR3 sequence (DNA): TGTGCCAGCAGCTTAGGGGCGGGTGGCACTGAAGCTTTCTTT.

V is TRBV5-4 and J is TRBJ2-7; 9 positions match TRBD2. V was pared by 4 bases and J by 6 bases, with 11 bases of the junction left unmatched. CDR1 is SGHNT and CDR2 is YYREEE in the germline V gene (reference sequence). CDR3 length: 15 residues. The chain's CDR3 is CASSLSGTSLPEQYF. CDR3 nucleotide sequence: TGTGCCAGCAGCCTTTCCGGGACTAGCCTCCCCGAGCAGTACTTC.

J is TRBJ2-7 and V is TRBV5-1; tentatively, D is TRBD2 (5 bases). The V gene's germline CDR1 is SGHRS and CDR2 YFSETQ. This CDR3 has 16 residues. With 2 bases removed from V and 2 bases from J, the gap between germline ends came to 17 bases. The CDR3 sequence: CASSFDTRIGAYEQYF. The CDR3 DNA sequence: TGCGCCAGCAGCTTCGATACTAGAATTGGGGCCTACGAGCAGTACTTC.

CDR3 region: CASSPVDFRSSYNEQFF. DNA of the CDR3: TGTGCCAGCAGCCCCGTAGACTTTAGGAGCTCCTACAATGAGCAGTTCTTC. The genes are TRBV2 and TRBJ2-1; D is unresolved. V gave up 6 bases and J gave up 0 bases, with 18 bases separating them. Germline values: CDR1 SNHLY, CDR2 FYNNEI. This CDR3 contains 17 residues.

The rearrangement links TRBV2 to TRBJ2-7, with TRBD1 identical over 7 bases. CDR1 and CDR2 (germline): SNHLY, FYNNEI. This CDR3 has 13 residues. V was clipped by 8 bases and J by 7 bases; unmatched bases: 11. The CDR3 DNA reads TGTGCCAGCGGGAAAGACAGGGAAGGGGAGCAGTACTTC. Translated: CASGKDREGEQYF.

The chain links TRBV2 to TRBJ2-3; D might be TRBD1 (5 bases). V lost 5 bases to trimming and J lost 3 bases, with 6 bases between them. Germline lookup yields CDR1 SNHLY and CDR2 FYNNEI. The CDR3 contains 12 residues. CDR3: CASSRGTDTQYF. The CDR3, as DNA: TGTGCCAGCAGTAGGGGAACAGATACGCAGTATTTT.

A remark on this clone: Other DNA sequences in the sample encode the same CDR3. V and J are TRBV6-2 or TRBV6-3 and TRBJ1-6; no reliable D call. This CDR3 contains 13 residues. The germline V and J ends were trimmed by 3 bases and 7 bases, with 7 bases remaining between them. Germline V lookup: CDR1 MNHEY, CDR2 SVGEGT. The CDR3 loop reads CASSYDGNSPLHF. Written as DNA, the CDR3 is TGTGCCAGCAGTTATGACGGGAATTCACCCCTCCACTTT.

The chain joins TRBV4-1 to TRBJ2-7; 8 nucleotides agree with TRBD2. Germline CDR1 and CDR2: MGHRA and YSYEKL. V shed 6 bases and J 3 bases; nucleotides not matched to a gene: 7. This CDR3 region has 14 residues. CDR3 sequence reads: CASRSGLDVYEQYF. The CDR3 DNA follows: TGCGCCAGCAGGTCGGGACTAGATGTCTACGAGCAGTACTTC.

V usage is TRBV7-2 and J usage is TRBJ1-1; D remains unclear. The CDR3 is made up of 11 amino acids. The germline CDR1 and CDR2 sequences are SGHTA and FQGNSA. The ends were cut back, 3 bases at V and 12 bases at J, with 11 bases in the middle. The CDR3 region is CASSLLVETFF. The CDR3 DNA reads as TGTGCCAGCAGCTTGTTGGTTGAGACTTTCTTT.